A selection of T cell receptor beta chains follows, all from one sample in a study of cytomegalovirus exposure and HLA in healthy donors. Using immunoSEQ multiplex PCR, the repertoire was profiled, and TCRdb retains in-frame clones only, with some absent. The sample lists 140,000 to 150,000 clones; over 75% were seen once. The sample taken for sequencing was PBMCs. These receptors all come from a woman under 40 in good health and CMV-seronegative. Both conserved end residues are part of each CDR3. The D gene is left open where the match is weak. The size entry is marked missing in some rows and otherwise reads once, few, many or a size class.

>.|TRBJ2-7|TRBV5-4|TRBD2
TGTGCCAGTAGGACTAGCGGGGGGGCCTACGAGCAGTACTTC
CASRTSGGAYEQYF
>.|TRBJ2-5|TRBV9|TRBD2
TGTGCCAGCAGCGTAGTTGGCGGGGGGGGCGAGACCCAGTACTTC
CASSVVGGGGETQYF
>.|TRBJ2-3|TRBV5-1|.
TGCGCCAGCAGCTTGGATTCGCCCTACACAGATACGCAGTATTTT
CASSLDSPYTDTQYF
>.|TRBJ1-1|TRBV27|.
TGTGCCAGCAGTTTCGGAAGGGGGTCGACCACTGAAGCTTTCTTT
CASSFGRGSTTEAFF
>.|TRBJ2-7|TRBV14|.
TGTGCCAGCAGCCAAGATGCGGCTGAGTCCTACGAGCAGTACTTC
CASSQDAAESYEQYF
>.|TRBJ1-1|TRBV4-3|.
TGCGCCAGCAGCCAAGATCCGGGAAAGGGCACTGAAGCTTTCTTT
CASSQDPGKGTEAFF
>.|TRBJ1-2|TRBV7-9|TRBD1
TGTGCCAGCAGCTCCGGGACAGGGAACTATGGCTACACCTTC
CASSSGTGNYGYTF
>.|TRBJ1-5|TRBV6-6|TRBD1
TGTGCCAGCAGTTTTGACAGGGGGGGACAGCCCCAGCATTTT
CASSFDRGGQPQHF
>.|TRBJ2-7|TRBV5-1|.
TGCGCCAGCAGCTGGGGATGGGGAGCGACCTCCTACGAGCAGTACTTC
CASSWGWGATSYEQYF
>.|TRBJ2-7|TRBV7-6|TRBD1
TGTGCCAGCAGCTTAATAGGCGGACAGGGAGGAAAAAACGAGCAGTACTTC
CASSLIGGQGGKNEQYF
>.|TRBJ2-6|TRBV28|TRBD2
TGTGCCAGCACCCCCGGGGGGACTGGGGCCAACGTCCTGACTTTC
CASTPGGTGANVLTF
>.|TRBJ2-3|TRBV28|.
TGTGCCAGCAGCCCACTGGCAGATACGCAGTATTTT
CASSPLADTQYF
>.|TRBJ1-2|TRBV11-3|.
TGTGCCAGCAAACGGGGTGTTAACTGTGGCTATGGCTACACCTTC
CASKRGVNCGYGYTF
>.|TRBJ1-1|TRBV10-3|TRBD1
TGTGCCATCAGAAGGACAGGGGCCCAGAACACTGAAGCTTTCTTT
CAIRRTGAQNTEAFF
>.|TRBJ1-1|TRBV5-6|TRBD1
TGTGCCAGCAGCCTCCGTAGGACAGGGGGTTCTCACACTGAAGCTTTCTTT
CASSLRRTGGSHTEAFF
>.|TRBJ1-1|TRBV4-2|.
TGTGCCAGCAGCCAAACGGTGAACACTGAAGCTTTCTTT
CASSQTVNTEAFF
>.|TRBJ1-2|TRBV6-5|.
TGTGCCAGCAAAGCGGAGAACTATGGCTACACCTTC
CASKAENYGYTF
>.|TRBJ2-5|TRBV7-9|.
TGTGCCAGCAGCTTGGGACTTAACCAAGAGACCCAGTACTTC
CASSLGLNQETQYF
>.|TRBJ1-1|TRBV6-7|.
TGTGCCAGCACCGGCCGGAGAGATCGAGGACAGCTGAACACTGAAGCTTTCTTT
CASTGRRDRGQLNTEAFF
>once|TRBJ1-4|TRBV7-2|.
TGTGCCAGCAGCAAACAAACAGGTGCAACTAATGAAAAACTGTTTTTT
CASSKQTGATNEKLFF
>.|TRBJ2-5|TRBV6-6|.
TGTGCCAGCAGTTACCGCCCCGGGGAGACCCAGTACTTC
CASSYRPGETQYF
>.|TRBJ1-1|TRBV9|TRBD1
TGTGCCAGCAGCGTAGGGCCGGGACAGGGAATTAACACTGAAGCTTTCTTT
CASSVGPGQGINTEAFF
>.|TRBJ2-4|TRBV27|TRBD1
TGTGCCAGCAGTTTATTGGGGACAGGGGTAGCCAAAAACATTCAGTACTTC
CASSLLGTGVAKNIQYF
>.|TRBJ2-7|TRBV7-9|.
TGTTCCAGCAGCTTATTCAGGGCAGGGGCCACCTACGAGCAGTACTTC
CSSSLFRAGATYEQYF
>.|TRBJ2-7|TRBV6-5|.
TGTGCCAGCGGTAACAACTACGAGCAGTACTTC
CASGNNYEQYF
>.|TRBJ2-2|TRBV4-1|TRBD1
TGCGCCAGCAGCCGCCTCCCGGGACAGGGTGCCGGGGAGCTGTTTTTT
CASSRLPGQGAGELFF
>.|TRBJ1-5|TRBV2|.
TGTGCCAGCAGTCAGGAGGCAGACCAGCCCCAGCATTTT
CASSQEADQPQHF
>.|TRBJ2-1|TRBV7-9|TRBD2
TGTGCCAGCAGCGTTGCGGGGGGGCTCTACAATGAGCAGTTCTTC
CASSVAGGLYNEQFF
>.|TRBJ2-2|TRBV6-1|TRBD1
TGTGCCAGCAGTGAACCGACAGGGGCGGGCACCGGGGAGCTGTTTTTT
CASSEPTGAGTGELFF
>.|TRBJ2-3|TRBV9|TRBD1
TGTGCCAGCAGCGTAGGAGGGACAGGGTCCCGCTTGGATACGCAGTATTTT
CASSVGGTGSRLDTQYF
>.|TRBJ2-7|TRBV10-3|TRBD1
TGTGCCATCAGTGTAGGGACAGGTGTCTACGAGCAGTACTTC
CAISVGTGVYEQYF
>.|TRBJ2-7|TRBV29-1|TRBD1
TGCAGCATTCGGACAGGGAGTTCCTACGAGCAGTACTTC
CSIRTGSSYEQYF
>.|TRBJ1-1|TRBV9|.
TGTGCCAGCAGCGGCCAGGGGAACACTGAAGCTTTCTTT
CASSGQGNTEAFF
>.|TRBJ2-3|TRBV14|.
TGTGCCAGCAGCCAAGGGTTGCAGGGGCACACAGATACGCAGTATTTT
CASSQGLQGHTDTQYF
>.|TRBJ2-2|TRBV2|.
TGTGCCAGCAGCGAGCTTCGGGGTTGGGGGGGGGACACCGGGGAGCTGCTTTTT
CASSELRGWGGDTGELLF
>once|TRBJ2-1|TRBV6-1|.
TGTGCCAGCAGTGAAGGGATAGCGGCCTACAATGAGCAGTTCTTC
CASSEGIAAYNEQFF
>.|TRBJ1-1|TRBV5-4|.
TGTGCCAGCAGCTTGGGTCGTTATACTGAAGCTTTCTTT
CASSLGRYTEAFF
>.|TRBJ1-2|TRBV6-1|.
TGTGCCAGCAGTGAAGCGAGGACACGCATTAACTATGGCTACACCTTC
CASSEARTRINYGYTF
>.|TRBJ1-3|TRBV30|TRBD1
TGTGCCTGGAGTATCGGACAGGGGGCAGTTGGAAACACCATATATTTT
CAWSIGQGAVGNTIYF
>once|TRBJ2-2|TRBV11-3|.
TGTGCCAGCAGCCGGGACTTCACCGGGGAGCTGTTTTTT
CASSRDFTGELFF
>.|TRBJ2-7|TRBV5-1|TRBD1
TGCGCCAGCAGCTTAGGGACAGGGCGTATCTCCTACGAGCAGTACTTC
CASSLGTGRISYEQYF
>.|TRBJ1-1|TRBV30|.
TGTGCCTGGAGTACAAGGACAGTACGAGGCCTCAGGAACACTGAAGCTTTCTTT
CAWSTRTVRGLRNTEAFF
>.|TRBJ1-3|TRBV9|.
TGTGCCAGCAGCGCCACAGCGACAGGCCTCTCTGGAAACACCATATATTTT
CASSATATGLSGNTIYF
>.|TRBJ2-7|TRBV4-2|TRBD1
TGTGCCAGCAGCCAAGATACAGGGGGCGCCTCCTACGAGCAGTACTTC
CASSQDTGGASYEQYF
>.|TRBJ1-4|TRBV5-4|.
TGTGCCAGCAGCTTGGACGGTATTAATGAAAAACTGTTTTTT
CASSLDGINEKLFF
>once|TRBJ1-4|TRBV5-1|TRBD1
TGCGCCAGCAGCCCCAACCCGACAGGGATTGAAAAACTGTTTTTT
CASSPNPTGIEKLFF
>.|TRBJ2-7|TRBV6-1|.
TGTGCCTCGAGGACTCCGTCCTACGAGCAGTACTTC
CASRTPSYEQYF
>.|TRBJ2-5|TRBV25-1|TRBD2
TGTGCCAGCAGTGAATGGGGGACTAGCGGGGCCCAAGGAGAGACCCAGTACTTC
CASSEWGTSGAQGETQYF
>.|TRBJ1-1|TRBV27|TRBD1
TGTGCCAGCAGTTACAGGGGAGACACTGAAGCTTTCTTT
CASSYRGDTEAFF
>.|TRBJ1-5|TRBV10-2|TRBD1
TGCGCCAGCAGAGGGACAGGGGTGAGTCAGCCCCAGCATTTT
CASRGTGVSQPQHF
>.|TRBJ1-1|TRBV5-1|.
TGCGCCAGCAGCTTGGGCAACATGAACACTGAAGCTTTCTTT
CASSLGNMNTEAFF
>.|TRBJ1-2|TRBV5-1|.
TGCGCCAGCAGCTTGGCCGAATCGACAAACTATGGCTACACCTTC
CASSLAESTNYGYTF
>.|TRBJ1-6|TRBV10-1|.
TGCGCCAGCACTACGATAGGGTTGGGAGATTCACCCCTCCACTTT
CASTTIGLGDSPLHF
>.|TRBJ2-5|TRBV29-1|.
TGCACTGGGGTACAGGGTGGCGAGACCCAGTACTTC
CTGVQGGETQYF
>.|TRBJ2-5|TRBV5-6|.
TGTGCCAGCAGCTTGGTGGGGCAGGGGCTCGGAGAGACCCAGTACTTC
CASSLVGQGLGETQYF